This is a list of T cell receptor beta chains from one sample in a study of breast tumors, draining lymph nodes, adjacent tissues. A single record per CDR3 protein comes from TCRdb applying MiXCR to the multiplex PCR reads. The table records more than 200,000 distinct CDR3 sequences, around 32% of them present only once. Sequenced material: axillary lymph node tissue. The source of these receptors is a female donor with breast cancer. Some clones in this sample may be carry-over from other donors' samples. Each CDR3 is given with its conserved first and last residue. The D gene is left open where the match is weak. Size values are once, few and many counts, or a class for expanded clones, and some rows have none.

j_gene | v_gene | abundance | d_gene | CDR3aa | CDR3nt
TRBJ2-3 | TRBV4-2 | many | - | CASSQRGDTQYF | TGTGCCAGCAGCCAGAGGGGGGATACGCAGTATTTT
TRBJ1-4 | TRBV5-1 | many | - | CASSPGPNEKLFF | TGCGCCAGCAGCCCGGGACCTAATGAAAAACTGTTTTTT
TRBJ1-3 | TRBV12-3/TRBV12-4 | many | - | CASSYSASGNTIYF | TGTGCCAGCAGTTACAGTGCCTCTGGAAACACCATATATTTT
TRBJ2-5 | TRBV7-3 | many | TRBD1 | CASSLEVRGLWETQYF | TGTGCCAGCAGCTTAGAGGTCAGGGGGCTGTGGGAGACCCAGTACTTC
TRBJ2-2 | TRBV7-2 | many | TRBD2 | CASSLAGVNTGELFF | TGTGCCAGCAGCTTGGCGGGAGTGAACACCGGGGAGCTGTTTTTT
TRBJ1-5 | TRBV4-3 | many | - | CASSQDRDSNQPQHF | TGCGCCAGCAGCCAAGACCGAGATAGCAATCAGCCCCAGCATTTT
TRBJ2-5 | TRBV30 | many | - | CAWSVGPQETQYF | TGTGCCTGGAGTGTCGGTCCTCAAGAGACCCAGTACTTC
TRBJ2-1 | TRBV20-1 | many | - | CSARALGERGNEQFF | TGCAGTGCTAGAGCCCTGGGGGAGAGGGGGAATGAGCAGTTCTTC
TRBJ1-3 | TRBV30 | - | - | CAWRNLAGNTIYF | TGTGCCTGGAGAAACCTAGCGGGAAACACCATATATTTT
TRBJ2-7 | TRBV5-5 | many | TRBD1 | CASSGWDSSYEQYF | TGTGCCAGCAGTGGGTGGGACAGTTCCTACGAGCAGTACTTC
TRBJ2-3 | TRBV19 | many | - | CASSGGLGSPTDTQYF | TGTGCCAGTAGTGGGGGACTCGGATCCCCCACAGATACGCAGTATTTT
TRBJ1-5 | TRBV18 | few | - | CASSLESNQPQHF | TGTGCCAGCTCACTAGAAAGCAATCAGCCCCAGCATTTT
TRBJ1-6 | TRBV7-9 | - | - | CASSDPTGGNSPLHF | TGTGCCAGCAGTGACCCGACAGGAGGTAATTCACCCCTCCACTTT
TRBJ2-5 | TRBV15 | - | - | CATSSPRGERETQYF | TGTGCCACCAGCAGCCCGCGGGGAGAGCGGGAGACCCAGTACTTC
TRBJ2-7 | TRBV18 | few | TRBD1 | CASSPYQGVLYEQYF | TGTGCCAGCTCACCATATCAGGGGGTGTTATACGAGCAGTACTTC
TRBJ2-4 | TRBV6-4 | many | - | CASSLHHTGAKNIQYF | TGTGCCAGCAGTCTACACCATACAGGAGCCAAAAACATTCAGTACTTC
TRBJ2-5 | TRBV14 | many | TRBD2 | CASSQDPGLAAPQETQYF | TGTGCCAGCAGCCAAGATCCGGGACTAGCGGCACCACAAGAGACCCAGTACTTC
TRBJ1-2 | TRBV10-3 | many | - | CAISESDAGQGYTF | TGTGCCATCAGTGAGTCCGATGCAGGGCAGGGCTACACCTTC
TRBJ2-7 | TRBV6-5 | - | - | CASSREAYEQYF | TGTGCCAGCAGTCGCGAGGCCTACGAGCAGTACTTC
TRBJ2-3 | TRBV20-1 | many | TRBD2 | CSARSGELAGGTQYF | TGCAGTGCTAGAAGCGGGGAACTAGCCGGGGGTACGCAGTATTTT
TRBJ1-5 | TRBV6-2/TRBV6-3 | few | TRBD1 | CASSHQPGTGGRQPQHF | TGTGCCAGCAGTCACCAACCCGGGACAGGGGGTAGGCAGCCCCAGCATTTT
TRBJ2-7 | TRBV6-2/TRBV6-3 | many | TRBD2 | CASSSVGLAASYEQYF | TGTGCCAGCAGTTCGGTAGGACTAGCGGCCTCCTACGAGCAGTACTTC
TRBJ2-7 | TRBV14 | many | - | CASSHTGLYPRGQYF | TGTGCCAGCAGCCATACCGGACTCTACCCGAGGGGGCAGTACTTC
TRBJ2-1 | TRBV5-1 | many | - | CASSWNSGTYNEQFF | TGCGCCAGCAGCTGGAATAGCGGTACTTACAATGAGCAGTTCTTC
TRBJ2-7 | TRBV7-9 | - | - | CASATDLYEQYF | TGTGCCAGCGCTACGGACCTCTACGAGCAGTACTTC
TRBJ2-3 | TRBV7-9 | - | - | CASSLARAGHSTDTQYF | TGTGCCAGCAGCTTAGCCAGGGCGGGCCATAGCACAGATACGCAGTATTTT
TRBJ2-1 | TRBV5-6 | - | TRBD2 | CASSTGTSGSHEQFF | TGTGCCAGCAGCACGGGGACTAGCGGGAGCCATGAGCAGTTCTTC